This TCR beta chain emerged from a study of T cell responses to AZD1222 COVID-19 vaccine. Study-wide results and limits: Mostly white British, mostly female donors; authors suggested clonal diversity may be underestimated.

To note about this clone: Its matching antigen is unknown.

Only in-frame clones appear in the TCRdb table, and some are missing; sequencing was by immunoSEQ multiplex PCR. Seen here are under 95,000 clones, roughly 90% observed once, and the top ten hold 1.3% to 1.5%. Recipients boosted at about 4 weeks or about 12 weeks are pooled. The V gene's germline CDR1 is SGHRS and CDR2 YFSETQ. V was pared by 0 bases and J by 2 bases, with 14 bases between. CDR3 size: 16 residues. This TCR derives from an adult who received the AZD1222 COVID-19 vaccine. The input for sequencing was peripheral blood, taken 28 days after the second AZD1222 dose. The V and J genes are TRBV5-1 and TRBJ1-2; D is unresolved. The CDR3 loop is CASSLAPGPGNYGYTF. The CDR3 nucleotides read TGCGCCAGCAGCTTGGCCCCGGGTCCGGGCAACTATGGCTACACCTTC. The whole variable domain, filled in from reference TRBV5-1 and TRBJ1-2, reads KAGVTQTPRYLIKTRGQQVTLSCSPISGHRSVSWYQQTPGQGLQFLFEYFSETQRNKGNFPGRFSGRQFSNSRSEMNVSTLELGDSALYLCASSLAPGPGNYGYTFGSGTRLTVV.